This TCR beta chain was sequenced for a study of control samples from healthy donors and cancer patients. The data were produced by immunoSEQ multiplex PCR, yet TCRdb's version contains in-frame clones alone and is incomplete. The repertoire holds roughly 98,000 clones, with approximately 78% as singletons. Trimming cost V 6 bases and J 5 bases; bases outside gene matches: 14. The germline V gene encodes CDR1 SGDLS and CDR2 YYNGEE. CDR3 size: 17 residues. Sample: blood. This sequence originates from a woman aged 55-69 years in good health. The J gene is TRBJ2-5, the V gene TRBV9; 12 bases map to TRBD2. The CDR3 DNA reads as TGTGCCAGCACCAGAAGTCCTAGCGGGGGGGCCTCGGAGACCCAGTACTTC. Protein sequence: CASTRSPSGGASETQYF.